This T cell receptor beta chain came from a study of STAT5B mutations in CD4+ large granular lymphocyte leukemia. Looked up from germline, CDR1 is SGHNT and CDR2 is YYREEE (reference sequence). The V end was cut by 1 base, the J end by 7 bases, with 5 bases between. This CDR3 comprises 12 residues. TCRdb's copy holds only in-frame clones and misses some; the assay was immunoSEQ multiplex PCR. This sample yields about 38,000 clones, of which roughly 85% are seen a single time; 1% to 1.5% belongs to the top ten. This TCR was sampled from a human donor in good health. Source material: CD4+ T cells from blood buffy coats. The chain joins TRBV5-4 to TRBJ2-2; the D is unclear. The CDR3 region is CASSLWYGELFF. CDR3 sequence (DNA): TGTGCCAGCAGCTTGTGGTACGGGGAGCTGTTTTTT.